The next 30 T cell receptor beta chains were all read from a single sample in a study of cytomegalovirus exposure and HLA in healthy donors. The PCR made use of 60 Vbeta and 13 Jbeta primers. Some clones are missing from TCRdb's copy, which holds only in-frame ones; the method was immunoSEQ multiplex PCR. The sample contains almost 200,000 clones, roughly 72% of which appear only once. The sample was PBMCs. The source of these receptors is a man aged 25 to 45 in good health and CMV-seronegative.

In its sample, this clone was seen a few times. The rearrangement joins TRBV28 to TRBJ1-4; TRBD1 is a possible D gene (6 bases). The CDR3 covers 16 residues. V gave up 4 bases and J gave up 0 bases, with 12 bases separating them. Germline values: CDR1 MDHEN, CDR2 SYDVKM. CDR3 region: CASSSDSLATNEKLFF. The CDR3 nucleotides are TGTGCCAGCAGTTCGGACAGCCTGGCAACTAATGAAAAACTGTTTTTT.

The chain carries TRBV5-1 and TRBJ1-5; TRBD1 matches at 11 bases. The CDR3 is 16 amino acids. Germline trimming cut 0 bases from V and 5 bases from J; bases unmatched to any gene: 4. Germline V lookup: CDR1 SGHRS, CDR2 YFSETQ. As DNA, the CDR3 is TGCGCCAGCAGCTTGGGGACAGGGGGCGAATATCAGCCCCAGCATTTT. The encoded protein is CASSLGTGGEYQPQHF.

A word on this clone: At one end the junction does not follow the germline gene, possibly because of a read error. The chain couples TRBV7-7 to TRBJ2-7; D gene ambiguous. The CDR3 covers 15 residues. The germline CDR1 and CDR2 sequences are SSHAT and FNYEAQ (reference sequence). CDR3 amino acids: CASSLGESSSYEQYF. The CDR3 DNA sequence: TGTGCTAGCAGCTTAGGAGAATCAAGCTCCTACGAGCAGTACTTC.

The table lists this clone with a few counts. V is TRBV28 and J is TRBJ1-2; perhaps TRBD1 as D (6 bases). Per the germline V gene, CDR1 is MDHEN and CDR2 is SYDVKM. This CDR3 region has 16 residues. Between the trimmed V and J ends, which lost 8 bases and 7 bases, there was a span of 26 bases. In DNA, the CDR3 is TGTGCCAGCTCGCCAGGGACACCGGCAACGGCGGGTGGCTACACCTTC. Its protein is CASSPGTPATAGGYTF.

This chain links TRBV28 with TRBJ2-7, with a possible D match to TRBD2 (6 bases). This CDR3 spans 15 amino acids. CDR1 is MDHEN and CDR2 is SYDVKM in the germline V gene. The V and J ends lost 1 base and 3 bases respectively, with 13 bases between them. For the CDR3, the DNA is TGTGCCAGCAGTTTATCGGCAGGGAGGCTCTACGAGCAGTACTTC. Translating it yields CASSLSAGRLYEQYF. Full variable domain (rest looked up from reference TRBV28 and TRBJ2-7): DVKVTQSSRYLVKRTGEKVFLECVQDMDHENMFWYRQDPGLGLRLIYFSYDVKMKEKGDIPEGYSVSREKKERFSLILESASTNQTSMYLCASSLSAGRLYEQYFGPGTRLTVT.

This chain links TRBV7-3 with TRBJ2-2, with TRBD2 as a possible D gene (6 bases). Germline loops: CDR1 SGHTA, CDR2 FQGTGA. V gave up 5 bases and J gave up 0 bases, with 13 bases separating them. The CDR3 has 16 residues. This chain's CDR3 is CASSRRGGANTGELFF. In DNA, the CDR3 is TGTGCCAGCAGCCGTAGGGGCGGGGCGAACACCGGGGAGCTGTTTTTT.

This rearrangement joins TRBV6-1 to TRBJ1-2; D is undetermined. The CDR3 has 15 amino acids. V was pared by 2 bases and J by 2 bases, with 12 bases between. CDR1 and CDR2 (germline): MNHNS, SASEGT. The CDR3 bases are TGTGCCAGCAGTGAACCAACAGAATGGAACTATGGCTACACCTTC. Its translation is CASSEPTEWNYGYTF.

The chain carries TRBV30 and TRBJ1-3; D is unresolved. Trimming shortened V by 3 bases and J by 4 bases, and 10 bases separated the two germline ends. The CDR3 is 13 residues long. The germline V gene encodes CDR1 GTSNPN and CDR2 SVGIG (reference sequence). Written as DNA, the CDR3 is TGTGCCTGGAGGCAGGCTGCAGGAAACACCATATATTTT. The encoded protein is CAWRQAAGNTIYF.

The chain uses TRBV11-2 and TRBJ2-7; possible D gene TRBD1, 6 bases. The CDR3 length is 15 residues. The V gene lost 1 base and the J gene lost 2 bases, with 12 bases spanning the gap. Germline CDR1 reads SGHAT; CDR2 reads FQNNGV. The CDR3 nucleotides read TGTGCCAGCAGCTTAGCGCCAGGGGCTCCCTACGAGCAGTACTTC. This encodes CASSLAPGAPYEQYF.

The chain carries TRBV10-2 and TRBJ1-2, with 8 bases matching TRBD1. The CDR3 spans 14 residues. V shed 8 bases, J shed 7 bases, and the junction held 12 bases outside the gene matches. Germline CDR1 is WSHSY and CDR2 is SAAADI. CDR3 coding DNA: TGCGCCAGCCATGGATTGCTACAGGGGGTTGGCTACACCTTC. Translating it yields CASHGLLQGVGYTF.

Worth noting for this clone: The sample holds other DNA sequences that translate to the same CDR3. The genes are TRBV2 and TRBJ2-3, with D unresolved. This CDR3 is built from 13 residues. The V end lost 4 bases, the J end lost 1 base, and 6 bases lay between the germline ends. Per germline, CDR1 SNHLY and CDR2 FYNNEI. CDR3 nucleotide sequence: TGTGCCAGCAGTGTCTCCCGCACAGATACGCAGTATTTT. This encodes CASSVSRTDTQYF. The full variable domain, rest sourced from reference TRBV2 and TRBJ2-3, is EPEVTQTPSHQVTQMGQEVILRCVPISNHLYFYWYRQILGQKVEFLVSFYNNEISEKSEIFDDQFSVERPDGSNFTLKIRSTKLEDSAMYFCASSVSRTDTQYFGPGTRLTVL.

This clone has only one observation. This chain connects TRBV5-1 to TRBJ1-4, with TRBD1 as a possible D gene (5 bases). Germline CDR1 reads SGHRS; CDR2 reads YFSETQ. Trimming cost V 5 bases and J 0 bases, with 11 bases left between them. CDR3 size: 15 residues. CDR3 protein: CASRRQPATNEKLFF. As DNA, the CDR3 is TGCGCCAGCAGGAGACAGCCAGCAACTAATGAAAAACTGTTTTTT.

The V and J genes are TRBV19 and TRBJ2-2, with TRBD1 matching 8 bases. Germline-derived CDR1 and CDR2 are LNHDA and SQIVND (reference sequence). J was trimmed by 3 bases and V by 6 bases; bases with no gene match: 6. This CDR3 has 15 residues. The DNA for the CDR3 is TGTGCCAGTAGCGAGGACAGGGTGTACACCGGGGAGCTGTTTTTT. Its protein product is CASSEDRVYTGELFF.

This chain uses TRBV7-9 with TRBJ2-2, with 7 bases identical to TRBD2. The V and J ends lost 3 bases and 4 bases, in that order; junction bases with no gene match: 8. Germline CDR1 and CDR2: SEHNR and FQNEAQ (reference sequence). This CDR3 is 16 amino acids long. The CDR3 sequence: CASSFPAGTGTGELFF. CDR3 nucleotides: TGTGCCAGCAGCTTCCCAGCGGGGACGGGCACCGGGGAGCTGTTTTTT.

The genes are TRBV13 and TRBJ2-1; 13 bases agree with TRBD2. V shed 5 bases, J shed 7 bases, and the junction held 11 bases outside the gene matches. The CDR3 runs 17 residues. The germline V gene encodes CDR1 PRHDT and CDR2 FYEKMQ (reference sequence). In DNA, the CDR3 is TGTGCCAGCAGCGCCCGGACTAGCGGGAGAGGGAGAAATGAGCAGTTCTTC. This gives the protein CASSARTSGRGRNEQFF.

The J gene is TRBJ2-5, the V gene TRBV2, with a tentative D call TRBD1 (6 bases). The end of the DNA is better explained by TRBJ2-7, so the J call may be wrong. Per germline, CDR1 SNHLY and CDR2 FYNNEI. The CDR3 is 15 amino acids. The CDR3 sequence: CASRVATGQLYEQYF. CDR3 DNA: TGTGCCAGCAGGGTGGCTACAGGGCAGCTCTACGAGCAGTACTTC.

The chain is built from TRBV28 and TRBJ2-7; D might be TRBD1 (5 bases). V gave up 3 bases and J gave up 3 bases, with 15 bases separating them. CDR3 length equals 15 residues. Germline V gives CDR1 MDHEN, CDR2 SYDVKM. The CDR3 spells CASSLVGRVIYEQYF. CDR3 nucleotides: TGTGCCAGCAGTTTGGTGGGCAGGGTCATCTACGAGCAGTACTTC.

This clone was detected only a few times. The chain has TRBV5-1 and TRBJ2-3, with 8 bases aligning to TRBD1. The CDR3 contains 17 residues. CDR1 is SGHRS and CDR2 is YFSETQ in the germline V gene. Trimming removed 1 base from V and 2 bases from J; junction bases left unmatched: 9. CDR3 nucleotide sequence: TGCGCCAGCAGCTTGAGAGGCAGGGGGCTTGACACAGATACGCAGTATTTT. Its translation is CASSLRGRGLDTDTQYF.

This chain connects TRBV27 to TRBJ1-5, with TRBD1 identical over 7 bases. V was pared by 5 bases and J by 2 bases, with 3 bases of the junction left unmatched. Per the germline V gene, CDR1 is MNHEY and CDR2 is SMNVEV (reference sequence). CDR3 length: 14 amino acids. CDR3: CASSPGQGNQPQHF. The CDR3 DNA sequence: TGTGCCAGCAGTCCCGGACAGGGCAATCAGCCCCAGCATTTT.

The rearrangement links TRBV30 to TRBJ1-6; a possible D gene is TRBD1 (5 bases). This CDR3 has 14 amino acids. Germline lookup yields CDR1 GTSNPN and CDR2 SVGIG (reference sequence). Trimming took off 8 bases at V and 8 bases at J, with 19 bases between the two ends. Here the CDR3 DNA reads TGTGCCGCCCGACAGAACCATATTGATTCACCCCTCCACTTT. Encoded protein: CAARQNHIDSPLHF.

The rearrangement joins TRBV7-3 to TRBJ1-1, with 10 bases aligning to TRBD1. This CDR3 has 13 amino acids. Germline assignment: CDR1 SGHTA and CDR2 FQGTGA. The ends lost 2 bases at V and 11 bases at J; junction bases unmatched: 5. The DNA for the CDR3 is TGTGCCAGCAGCTTACGACAGGGGGCGTTGGCTTTCTTT. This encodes CASSLRQGALAFF. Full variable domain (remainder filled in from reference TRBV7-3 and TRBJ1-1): GAGVSQTPSNKVTEKGKYVELRCDPISGHTALYWYRQSLGQGPEFLIYFQGTGAADDSGLPNDRFFAVRPEGSVSTLKIQRTERGDSAVYLCASSLRQGALAFFGQGTRLTVV.

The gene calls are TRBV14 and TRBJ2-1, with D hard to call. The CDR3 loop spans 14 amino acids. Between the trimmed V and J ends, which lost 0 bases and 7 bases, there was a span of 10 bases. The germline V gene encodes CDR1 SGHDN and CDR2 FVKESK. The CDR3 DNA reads TGTGCCAGCAGCCAAGATCTGAGGCGTAATGAGCAGTTCTTC. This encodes CASSQDLRRNEQFF.

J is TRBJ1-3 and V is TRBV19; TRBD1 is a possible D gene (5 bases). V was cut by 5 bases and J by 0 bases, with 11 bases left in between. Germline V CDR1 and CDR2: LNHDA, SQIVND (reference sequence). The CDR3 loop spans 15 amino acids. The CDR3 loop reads CASSPRVSSGNTIYF. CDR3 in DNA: TGTGCCAGTAGTCCCAGGGTGAGCTCTGGAAACACCATATATTTT.

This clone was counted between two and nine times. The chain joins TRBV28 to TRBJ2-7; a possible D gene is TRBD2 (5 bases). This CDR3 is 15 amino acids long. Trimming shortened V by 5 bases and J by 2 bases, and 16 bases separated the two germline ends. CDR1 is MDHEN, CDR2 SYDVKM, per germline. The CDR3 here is CASSHSGGLPYEQYF. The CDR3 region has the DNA TGTGCCAGCAGTCACAGTGGAGGCTTACCCTACGAGCAGTACTTC.

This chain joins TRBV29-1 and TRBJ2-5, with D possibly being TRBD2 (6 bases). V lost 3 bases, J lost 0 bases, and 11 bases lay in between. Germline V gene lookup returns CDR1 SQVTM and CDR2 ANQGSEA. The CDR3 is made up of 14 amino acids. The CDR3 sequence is CSVDRRGHQETQYF. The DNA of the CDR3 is TGCAGCGTTGATAGGAGGGGACACCAAGAGACCCAGTACTTC.

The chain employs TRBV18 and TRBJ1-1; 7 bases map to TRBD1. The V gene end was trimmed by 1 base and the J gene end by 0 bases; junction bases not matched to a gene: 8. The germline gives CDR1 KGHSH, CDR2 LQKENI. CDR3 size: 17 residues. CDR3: CASSPLGTDFMNTEAFF. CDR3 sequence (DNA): TGTGCCAGCTCACCACTCGGGACAGATTTTATGAACACTGAAGCTTTCTTT.

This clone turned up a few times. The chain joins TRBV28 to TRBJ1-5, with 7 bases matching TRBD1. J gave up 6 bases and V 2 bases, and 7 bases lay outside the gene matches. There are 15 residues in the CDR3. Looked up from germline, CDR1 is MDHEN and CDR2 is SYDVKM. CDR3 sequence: CASSLATGDLQPQHF. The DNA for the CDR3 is TGTGCCAGCAGTTTAGCTACAGGGGATCTTCAGCCCCAGCATTTT.

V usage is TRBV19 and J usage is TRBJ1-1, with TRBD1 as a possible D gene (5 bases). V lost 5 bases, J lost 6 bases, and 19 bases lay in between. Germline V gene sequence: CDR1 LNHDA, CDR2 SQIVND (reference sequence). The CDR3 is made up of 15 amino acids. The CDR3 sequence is CASSVRRQGSSEAFF. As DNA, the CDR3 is TGTGCCAGTAGTGTCCGCCGTCAGGGAAGCTCTGAAGCTTTCTTT.

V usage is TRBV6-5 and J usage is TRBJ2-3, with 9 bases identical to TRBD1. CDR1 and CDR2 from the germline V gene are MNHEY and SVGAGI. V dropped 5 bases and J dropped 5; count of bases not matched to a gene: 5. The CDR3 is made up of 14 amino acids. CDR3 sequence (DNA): TGTGCCAGCAGTCAGGACAGGGGACTAGATACGCAGTATTTT. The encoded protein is CASSQDRGLDTQYF.

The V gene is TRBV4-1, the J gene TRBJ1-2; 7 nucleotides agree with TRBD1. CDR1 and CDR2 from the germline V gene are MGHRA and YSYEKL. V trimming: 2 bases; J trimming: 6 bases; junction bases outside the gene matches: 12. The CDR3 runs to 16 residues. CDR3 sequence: CASSQPTRQGEDGYTF. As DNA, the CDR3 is TGCGCCAGCAGCCAACCAACTCGACAGGGCGAGGATGGCTACACCTTC.